A selection of T cell receptor beta chains follows, all from one sample in a study of T cell repertoires in aging, cancer and after chemotherapy. Each CDR3 protein is one row after TCRdb ran MiXCR on the multiplex PCR reads. The table records under 6,500 distinct CDR3 sequences, 25% to 30% of them present only once. The sequenced material came from blood. These receptors were obtained from a human donor in good health. CDR3s include the opening cysteine and the closing phenylalanine or tryptophan. The order of the fields is D gene, J gene, V gene, clone size, CDR3 protein, CDR3 DNA. A D gene is named only where the DNA matches it firmly. Not all rows give a size; the values are once, few, many and, for expanded clones, a class.

NA	TRBJ1-1	TRBV10-3	NA	CAISDTPGNTEAFF	TGTGCCATCAGTGATACACCGGGGAACACTGAAGCTTTCTTT
TRBD2	TRBJ2-1	TRBV6-5	NA	CASSYRLAGGYNEQFF	TGTGCCAGCAGTTACCGCCTAGCGGGAGGCTACAATGAGCAGTTCTTC
NA	TRBJ2-5	TRBV19	NA	CASSGGGKETQYF	TGTGCCAGTAGTGGAGGAGGTAAAGAGACCCAGTACTTC
TRBD2	TRBJ2-2	TRBV13	medium-sized	CASSIAGEWELFF	TGTGCCAGCAGCATAGCGGGAGAGTGGGAGCTGTTTTTT
TRBD1	TRBJ2-1	TRBV11-2	NA	CASSFSGTGSNEQFF	TGTGCCAGCAGCTTCTCCGGGACAGGGTCCAATGAGCAGTTCTTC
NA	TRBJ2-6	TRBV27	medium-sized	CASSPYPQTSGANVLTF	TGTGCCAGCAGCCCCTATCCTCAGACGTCTGGGGCCAACGTCCTGACTTTC
TRBD2	TRBJ2-3	TRBV28	few	CASRPAGLDLGDTQYF	TGTGCCAGCAGACCTGCAGGACTAGATCTGGGGGATACGCAGTATTTT
NA	TRBJ2-5	TRBV11-3	NA	CASSQEGKTQYF	TGTGCCAGCAGCCAAGAGGGAAAGACCCAGTACTTC
NA	TRBJ1-4	TRBV6-5	medium-sized	CASSYRPENEKLFF	TGTGCCAGCAGTTACCGGCCAGAAAATGAAAAACTGTTTTTT
TRBD1	TRBJ1-2	TRBV29-1	large	CSVGGQGNHNYGYTF	TGCAGCGTTGGTGGACAGGGGAACCATAACTATGGCTACACCTTC
NA	TRBJ1-1	TRBV10-1	medium-sized	CASSAGQGTEAFF	TGCGCCAGCAGTGCAGGGCAGGGGACTGAAGCTTTCTTT
TRBD2	TRBJ2-5	TRBV3-1	once	CASTGKNIGGRSWGETQYF	TGTGCCAGCACCGGGAAAAATATAGGCGGGAGGTCATGGGGAGAGACCCAGTACTTC
NA	TRBJ1-5	TRBV18	NA	CASSPYYGQPQHF	TGTGCCAGCTCACCATACTATGGCCAGCCCCAGCATTTT
TRBD2	TRBJ2-3	TRBV19	medium-sized	CASSGLAGVDTQYF	TGTGCCAGTAGCGGACTAGCGGGCGTAGATACGCAGTATTTT
TRBD2	TRBJ2-5	TRBV19	NA	CASSLLAGPFGTQYF	TGTGCCAGTAGTCTACTAGCGGGCCCTTTTGGGACCCAGTACTTC
TRBD1	TRBJ1-1	TRBV6-5	medium-sized	CASSYGQVGTEAFF	TGTGCCAGCAGTTACGGACAGGTTGGCACTGAAGCTTTCTTT
NA	TRBJ1-5	TRBV28	NA	CASSATAGANQPQHF	TGTGCCAGCAGTGCGACAGCTGGGGCCAATCAGCCCCAGCATTTT